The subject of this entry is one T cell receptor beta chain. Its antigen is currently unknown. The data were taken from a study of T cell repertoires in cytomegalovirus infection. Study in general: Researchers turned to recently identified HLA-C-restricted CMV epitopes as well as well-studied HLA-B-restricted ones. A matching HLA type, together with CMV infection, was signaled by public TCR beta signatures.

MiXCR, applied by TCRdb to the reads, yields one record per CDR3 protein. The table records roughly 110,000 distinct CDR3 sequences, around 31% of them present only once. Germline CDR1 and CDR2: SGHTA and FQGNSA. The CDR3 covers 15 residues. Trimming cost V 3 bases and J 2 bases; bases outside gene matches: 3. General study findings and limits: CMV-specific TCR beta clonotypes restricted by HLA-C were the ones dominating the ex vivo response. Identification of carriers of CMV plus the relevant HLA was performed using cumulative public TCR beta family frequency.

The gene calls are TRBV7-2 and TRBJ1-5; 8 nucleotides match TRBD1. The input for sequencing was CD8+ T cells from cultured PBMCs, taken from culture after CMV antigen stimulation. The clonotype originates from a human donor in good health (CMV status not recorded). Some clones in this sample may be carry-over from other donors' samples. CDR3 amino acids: CASSFGQGGNQPQHF. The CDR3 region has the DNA TGTGCCAGCAGCTTCGGACAGGGCGGCAATCAGCCCCAGCATTTT. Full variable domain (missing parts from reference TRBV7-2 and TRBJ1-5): GAGVSQSPSNKVTEKGKDVELRCDPISGHTALYWYRQSLGQGLEFLIYFQGNSAPDKSGLPSDRFSAERTGGSVSTLTIQRTQQEDSAVYLCASSFGQGGNQPQHFGDGTRLSIL.